This TCR beta chain was obtained from a study of shared clonotypes between healthy human individuals. Only Caucasian adults living in Nashville, Tennessee served as donors. With 5 bases clipped from V and 7 bases from J, the junction kept 9 bases outside the gene matches. Germline V gene lookup returns CDR1 SGHAT and CDR2 FQDESV (reference sequence). There are 14 residues in the CDR3. TCRdb's copy holds only in-frame clones and misses some; the assay was immunoSEQ multiplex PCR. The table has under 600,000 clones, roughly four fifths seen once. V gene TRBV11-1 combines with J gene TRBJ1-2; 8 bases match TRBD1. Material: PBMCs. This receptor was obtained from a woman aged 40 to 50 in good health. Some clones in this sample may be carry-over from other donors' samples. The CDR3 DNA is TGTGCCAGCAGCCAGGGACAGGATTCGAGTGGCTACACCTTC. Translation: CASSQGQDSSGYTF.